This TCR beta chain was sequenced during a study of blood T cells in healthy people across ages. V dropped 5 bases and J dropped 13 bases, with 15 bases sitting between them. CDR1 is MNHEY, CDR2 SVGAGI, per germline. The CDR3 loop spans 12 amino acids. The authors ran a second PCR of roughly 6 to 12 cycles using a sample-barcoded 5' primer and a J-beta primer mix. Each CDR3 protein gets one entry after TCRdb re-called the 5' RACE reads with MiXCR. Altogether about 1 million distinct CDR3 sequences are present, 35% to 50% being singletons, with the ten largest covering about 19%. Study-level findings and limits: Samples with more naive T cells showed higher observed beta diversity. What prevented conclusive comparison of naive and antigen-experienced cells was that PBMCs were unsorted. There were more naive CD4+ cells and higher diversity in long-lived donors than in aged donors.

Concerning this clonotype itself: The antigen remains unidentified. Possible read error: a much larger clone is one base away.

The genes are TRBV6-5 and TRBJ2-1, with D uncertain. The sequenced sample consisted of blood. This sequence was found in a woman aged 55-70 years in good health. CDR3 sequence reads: CASSDTSETQFF. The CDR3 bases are TGTGCCAGCAGTGACACTTCGGAGACCCAGTTCTTC.